This TCR beta chain was retrieved from a study of shared clonotypes between healthy human individuals. On the study more broadly: A few men and a couple of women, aged 18 to 49, were donors. Overall study findings and caveats: Genetic and exposure-history diversity was limited by the small donor number.

As to this clone: Antigen specificity is unknown. The same CDR3 can be traced to other DNA sequences in this sample.

The CDR3 runs 15 residues. Germline CDR1 is SNHLY and CDR2 is FYNNEI. V was pared by 4 bases and J by 0 bases, with 2 bases of the junction left unmatched. The table came from immunoSEQ multiplex PCR; TCRdb's copy has only in-frame clones and leaves some out. The sample consists of millions of clones, around 90% of them appearing once. The receptor comes from a man younger than 35 in good health. The chain has TRBV2 and TRBJ2-2; 7 positions match TRBD2. Material: naive CD4+ T cells sorted from blood. Sample subset: CD45RA+ positively selected. CDR3 region: CASSGLAANTGELFF. The CDR3, as DNA: TGTGCCAGCAGTGGACTAGCAGCGAACACCGGGGAGCTGTTTTTT.